The T cell receptor (beta chain) described here comes from a study of cytomegalovirus exposure and HLA in healthy donors. As for this clone: Its antigen remains unknown.

The length of the CDR3 is 12 residues. V lost 3 bases, J lost 8 bases, and 10 bases lay in between. The germline CDR1 and CDR2 sequences are SEHNR and FQNEAQ (reference sequence). Notes on the study in general: The study carried out a later analysis of TCR beta sequences. It associated roughly 17,000 of them with specific HLA alleles at a false discovery rate of 0.05.

Both 60 Vbeta primers and 13 Jbeta primers went into the PCR. The table came from immunoSEQ multiplex PCR; TCRdb's copy has only in-frame clones and leaves some out. In total, the table holds roughly 78,000 clones. Sequencing input: PBMCs. The receptor's source is a man aged 40-49 years in good health and CMV-seronegative. This rearrangement joins TRBV7-9 to TRBJ1-2; D might be TRBD1 (6 bases). The CDR3: CASSFSGDGYTF. CDR3 bases: TGTGCCAGCAGCTTTTCAGGGGACGGCTACACCTTC.